These 31 T cell receptor beta chains were all obtained from the same sample, sequenced in a study of human T cells and chemical hapten exposure. TCRdb called the RACE reads again in MiXCR, with one record for every CDR3 protein. The sample gives tens of thousands of distinct CDR3 sequences, under 12% of which show up once; roughly 2.4% is in the top ten. As to time point: patch test 1, 2 weeks after DPC sensitization. Treatment given: therapeutic diphenylcyclopropenone sensitization with weekly scalp DPC. Source: whole blood, taken in connection with sensitization to the hapten diphenylcyclopropenone (DPC). Source of these receptors: a middle-aged man with alopecia areata. Some clones in this sample may be carry-over from other donors' samples.

The V gene is TRBV20-1, the J gene TRBJ2-1; no clear D gene. Trimming cost V 3 bases and J 7 bases, with 4 bases left between them. This CDR3 has 10 residues. Germline lookup yields CDR1 DFQATT and CDR2 SNEGSKA (reference sequence). Written as DNA, the CDR3 is TGCAGTGCTAGTCGAAATGAGCAGTTCTTC. This translates into CSASRNEQFF.

This rearrangement joins TRBV7-9 to TRBJ1-4; D remains unclear. Trimming pared 9 bases from V and 3 bases from J, leaving 11 bases between. Germline CDR1 is SEHNR and CDR2 is FQNEAQ (reference sequence). This CDR3 is built from 13 residues. DNA of the CDR3: TGTGCCAGTCTGAGGGAAGCTAATGAAAAACTGTTTTTT. It translates to CASLREANEKLFF.

The CDR3 coding sequence is TGTGCCACTACGCAGGGTCTTGGGAACACTGAAGCTTTCTTT. Translated, it gives CATTQGLGNTEAFF. V and J are TRBV19 and TRBJ1-1, with D perhaps TRBD1 (5 bases). CDR1 LNHDA and CDR2 SQIVND come from the germline V gene (reference sequence). The CDR3 is made up of 14 amino acids. The germline V and J ends were trimmed by 10 bases and 1 base, with 16 bases remaining between them.

There are many counts of this clonotype. The chain uses TRBV29-1 and TRBJ2-5, with a possible D match to TRBD2 (6 bases). CDR1 is SQVTM and CDR2 is ANQGSEA in the germline V gene. This CDR3 has 13 residues. V gave up 4 bases and J gave up 5 bases, with 14 bases separating them. The CDR3: CSVARGSAETQYF. Written as DNA, the CDR3 is TGCAGCGTTGCCCGGGGGAGTGCGGAGACCCAGTACTTC.

The V and J genes are TRBV12-3 or TRBV12-4 and TRBJ1-2; D gene ambiguous. V gave up 5 bases and J gave up 7 bases, with 17 bases separating them. The CDR3 spans 14 residues. The chain's CDR3 is CASSGDNIVGGYTF. The CDR3 coding sequence is TGTGCCAGCAGTGGGGATAATATCGTCGGTGGCTACACCTTC.

Only a few counts were recorded for this clonotype. This chain connects TRBV28 to TRBJ2-6; tentatively, D is TRBD2 (6 bases). V was pared by 6 bases and J by 4 bases, with 13 bases between. The CDR3 consists of 15 residues. Germline V CDR1 and CDR2: MDHEN, SYDVKM. The CDR3 is CASSPGGRGANVLTF. The CDR3 DNA reads as TGTGCCAGCAGCCCCGGAGGGAGGGGGGCCAACGTCCTGACTTTC. The whole variable domain, filled in from reference TRBV28 and TRBJ2-6, reads DVKVTQSSRYLVKRTGEKVFLECVQDMDHENMFWYRQDPGLGLRLIYFSYDVKMKEKGDIPEGYSVSREKKERFSLILESASTNQTSMYLCASSPGGRGANVLTFGAGSRLTVL.

This clonotype came up a few times. This rearrangement joins TRBV7-9 to TRBJ2-1, with TRBD2 identical over 12 bases. The trim removed 5 bases at V and 9 bases at J, leaving 11 bases unmatched. This CDR3 has 16 residues. The germline CDR1 and CDR2 sequences are SEHNR and FQNEAQ (reference sequence). The CDR3 DNA reads as TGTGCCAGCAGCCCTAGGGGTCAGACTAGCGGGGGTGAGCAGTTCTTC. Protein product: CASSPRGQTSGGEQFF.

The CDR3 sequence is CATRIGGAPTGELFF. The CDR3 DNA reads as TGTGCCACCAGGATTGGGGGGGCTCCGACCGGGGAGCTGTTTTTT. The V and J genes are TRBV12-3 or TRBV12-4 and TRBJ2-2, with D tentatively TRBD2 (7 bases). Trimming shortened V by 10 bases and J by 5 bases, and 20 bases separated the two germline ends. The CDR3 totals 15 residues.

The table lists this clonotype with a few counts. The genes are TRBV7-9 and TRBJ2-3, with TRBD1 identical over 8 bases. This CDR3 is built from 16 residues. CDR1 and CDR2 from the germline V gene are SEHNR and FQNEAQ (reference sequence). J gave up 4 bases and V 2 bases, and 8 bases lay outside the gene matches. The CDR3 loop is CASSLLAGGVADTQYF. The CDR3 DNA reads TGTGCCAGCAGCTTATTAGCAGGGGGCGTCGCAGATACGCAGTATTTT.

This clonotype has at least ten counts. The J gene is TRBJ2-7, the V gene TRBV11-2, with a possible D match to TRBD2 (5 bases). The CDR3 consists of 13 residues. V shed 3 bases and J shed 2 bases, with 8 bases lying between them. Germline V gives CDR1 SGHAT, CDR2 FQNNGV. CDR3 sequence reads: CASSFGSTYEQYV. DNA for the CDR3: TGTGCCAGCAGCTTTGGGAGCACCTACGAGCAGTACGTC.

V gene TRBV12-3 or TRBV12-4 combines with J gene TRBJ1-1, with D perhaps TRBD1 (5 bases). The CDR3 covers 14 residues. Trimming pared 6 bases from V and 4 bases from J, leaving 15 bases between. The CDR3 spells CASSWGGDRTEAFF. In DNA form, the CDR3 reads TGTGCCAGCAGCTGGGGGGGTGACCGCACTGAAGCTTTCTTT.

The rearrangement joins TRBV28 to TRBJ1-6; D call uncertain. Between the trimmed V and J ends, which lost 3 bases and 7 bases, there was a span of 10 bases. CDR1 is MDHEN and CDR2 is SYDVKM in the germline V gene. The CDR3 loop spans 14 amino acids. CDR3 coding DNA: TGTGCCAGCAGTTTGTGGGTAGACAATTCACCCCTCCACTTT. Amino acid sequence: CASSLWVDNSPLHF.

The rearrangement links TRBV7-9 to TRBJ1-6; D ambiguous. Germline CDR1 SEHNR, CDR2 FQNEAQ (reference sequence). V was shortened by 5 bases and J by 5 bases, with 10 bases between the two germline ends. The CDR3 extends over 14 amino acids. The CDR3 DNA is TGTGCCAGCAGCCTTGACGGGGATAATTCACCCCTCCACTTT. Translated, it gives CASSLDGDNSPLHF.

This clonotype was seen many times. CDR3 sequence reads: CSGRTDSYEQYF. The CDR3 DNA reads as TGCAGCGGCCGAACTGATTCCTACGAGCAGTACTTC. V gene TRBV29-1 combines with J gene TRBJ2-7; D is unresolved. The V and J ends lost 7 bases and 1 base respectively, with 11 bases between them. This CDR3 has 12 amino acids. The germline CDR1 and CDR2 sequences are SQVTM and ANQGSEA.

This clonotype was counted a few times. V is TRBV4-2 and J is TRBJ1-6; D is unresolved. The CDR3 sequence is 16 residues long. Germline V CDR1 and CDR2: LGHNA, YNFKEQ. V shed 0 bases and J shed 7 bases, with 13 bases lying between them. In DNA form, the CDR3 reads TGTGCCAGCAGCCAAGAGGACCCAGGAGGCAATTCACCCCTCCACTTT. This encodes CASSQEDPGGNSPLHF.

Comments on this clonotype: No conserved phenylalanine or tryptophan ends this CDR3, so it is likely a read error. J is TRBJ2-3 and V is TRBV5-1, with 9 bases matching TRBD2. From germline, CDR1 is SGHRS and CDR2 YFSETQ. The CDR3 has 16 amino acids. With 0 bases clipped from V and 1 base from J, the junction kept 3 bases outside the gene matches. CDR3 nucleotides: TGCGCCAGCAGCTTGGGGCTAGCGGGACGCACAGATACGCAGTATCTT. Translation gives CASSLGLAGRTDTQYL.

The rearrangement uses TRBV11-3 and TRBJ2-1; no definite D call. The V end was cut by 2 bases, the J end by 5 bases, with 19 bases between. Germline V lookup: CDR1 SGHNT, CDR2 YENEEA. This CDR3 is 17 amino acids long. The CDR3 DNA reads as TGTGCCAGCAGCTTATCGACGTTCAGTCGCAAGGACAATGAGCAGTTCTTC. Translation: CASSLSTFSRKDNEQFF.

This clonotype occurred many times. The rearrangement links TRBV6-5 to TRBJ1-1, with TRBD1 identical over 8 bases. Looked up from germline, CDR1 is MNHEY and CDR2 is SVGAGI. The CDR3 runs to 13 residues. The ends lost 8 bases at V and 5 bases at J; junction bases unmatched: 7. In DNA form, the CDR3 reads TGTGCCAGCCTTGGACAGGGAAGAACTGAAGCTTTCTTT. The encoded protein is CASLGQGRTEAFF.

This clonotype was found a few times. The chain links TRBV14 to TRBJ2-6; maybe TRBD1 (6 bases). Trimming stripped 1 base from V and 4 bases from J, with 11 bases between. The CDR3 is made up of 16 amino acids. Per the germline V gene, CDR1 is SGHDN and CDR2 is FVKESK. The CDR3 loop reads CASSQVWTAGANVLTF. DNA for the CDR3: TGTGCCAGCAGCCAAGTCTGGACAGCCGGGGCCAACGTCCTGACTTTC. Supplemented by reference TRBV14 and TRBJ2-6, the full variable domain reads EAGVTQFPSHSVIEKGQTVTLRCDPISGHDNLYWYRRVMGKEIKFLLHFVKESKQDESGMPNNRFLAERTGGTYSTLKVQPAELEDSGVYFCASSQVWTAGANVLTFGAGSRLTVL.

This clonotype has ten or more counts. The chain carries TRBV4-1 and TRBJ1-4; D may be TRBD1 (5 bases). V gave up 4 bases and J gave up 5 bases, with 14 bases separating them. The CDR3 covers 15 residues. Per the germline V gene, CDR1 is MGHRA and CDR2 is YSYEKL. As DNA, the CDR3 is TGCGCCAGCAGCCCCTCCGGGACTGTGAATGAAAAACTGTTTTTT. Protein: CASSPSGTVNEKLFF.

This clonotype was counted a few times. V is TRBV29-1 and J is TRBJ2-3, with D unresolved. This CDR3 comprises 12 residues. The germline gives CDR1 SQVTM, CDR2 ANQGSEA. Trimming shortened V by 4 bases and J by 6 bases, and 11 bases separated the two germline ends. The CDR3 loop reads CSVVQMSDTQYF. In DNA form, the CDR3 reads TGCAGCGTTGTCCAAATGTCTGATACGCAGTATTTT.

At least ten counts were recorded for this clonotype. The rearrangement links TRBV29-1 to TRBJ2-7; TRBD2 matches at 9 bases. The junction had 5 bases not matched to a gene; V was cut back by 4 bases and J by 4 bases. Germline CDR1 is SQVTM and CDR2 is ANQGSEA. The CDR3 is 13 residues long. The CDR3, as DNA: TGCAGCGTTGTTCCAGCGGGAGGATACGAGCAGTACTTC. As protein: CSVVPAGGYEQYF.

This clonotype has a handful of counts. The chain links TRBV5-6 to TRBJ1-2, with 9 bases identical to TRBD1. CDR1 and CDR2 from the germline V gene are SGHDT and YYEEEE. The CDR3 spans 16 residues. After removal of 1 base from V and 4 bases from J, the junction contained 8 bases not matched to a gene. As DNA, the CDR3 is TGTGCCAGCAGCTTGCGGGACAGGGCAAATGTCTATGGCTACACCTTC. Translating it yields CASSLRDRANVYGYTF.

This clonotype was seen a handful of times. The CDR3 region is CASSGGSGGYNEQFF. The CDR3 nucleotides are TGTGCCAGCAGTGGGGGGTCGGGTGGATACAATGAGCAGTTCTTC. V usage is TRBV2 and J usage is TRBJ2-1; D tentatively fits TRBD1 or TRBD2 (5 bases each). The germline V gene encodes CDR1 SNHLY and CDR2 FYNNEI. CDR3 length: 15 residues. V lost 4 bases and J lost 4, with 14 bases in between. The whole variable domain, remainder taken from reference TRBV2 and TRBJ2-1, is EPEVTQTPSHQVTQMGQEVILRCVPISNHLYFYWYRQILGQKVEFLVSFYNNEISEKSEIFDDQFSVERPDGSNFTLKIRSTKLEDSAMYFCASSGGSGGYNEQFFGPGTRLTVL.

This clonotype was seen a handful of times. The V and J genes are TRBV14 and TRBJ1-3; D uncertain. The germline V and J ends were trimmed by 1 base and 2 bases, with 12 bases remaining between them. The CDR3 is 16 amino acids. CDR1 is SGHDN and CDR2 is FVKESK in the germline V gene. This CDR3 is CASSQGVLRPGNTIYF. The CDR3 DNA reads TGTGCCAGCAGCCAAGGTGTGCTTAGACCTGGAAACACCATATATTTT. Full variable domain (missing parts from reference TRBV14 and TRBJ1-3): EAGVTQFPSHSVIEKGQTVTLRCDPISGHDNLYWYRRVMGKEIKFLLHFVKESKQDESGMPNNRFLAERTGGTYSTLKVQPAELEDSGVYFCASSQGVLRPGNTIYFGEGSWLTVV.

The chain carries TRBV6-2 or TRBV6-3 and TRBJ2-2; 9 nucleotides line up with TRBD2. V was pared by 2 bases and J by 0 bases, with 7 bases of the junction left unmatched. Germline V lookup: CDR1 MNHEY, CDR2 SVGEGT. This CDR3 comprises 18 residues. The CDR3 region is CASSYPPAGGPNTGELFF. The CDR3 DNA reads as TGTGCCAGCAGTTACCCCCCGGCGGGAGGGCCGAACACCGGGGAGCTGTTTTTT.

The V call is TRBV25-1, the J call TRBJ2-3; TRBD1 aligns across 7 bases. The ends lost 3 bases at V and 3 bases at J; junction bases unmatched: 12. Germline assignment: CDR1 MGHDK and CDR2 SYGVNS. CDR3 length equals 17 residues. The CDR3 reads CASSEVPRTGRTDTQYF. As DNA, the CDR3 is TGTGCCAGCAGTGAGGTCCCTCGGACAGGAAGAACAGATACGCAGTATTTT.

This clonotype showed up just a few times. V and J are TRBV12-5 and TRBJ2-3; 7 bases agree with TRBD2. This CDR3 spans 16 amino acids. The V and J ends lost 0 bases and 2 bases, in that order; junction bases with no gene match: 5. Germline CDR1 and CDR2: LGHNT and FRNRAP. DNA for the CDR3: TGTGCTAGTGGTTTGGTCGTGACTAGCCTCACAGATACGCAGTATTTT. It encodes CASGLVVTSLTDTQYF.

This clonotype was counted at least ten times. J is TRBJ2-3 and V is TRBV7-9; 14 bases are a match to TRBD2. The germline CDR1 and CDR2 sequences are SEHNR and FQNEAQ (reference sequence). Losses at the gene ends were 7 bases for V and 6 bases for J; bases not matched to a gene: 6. The CDR3 is made up of 15 amino acids. The CDR3 DNA is TGTGCCAGCACGACTAGCGGGAGGGGTGTGGATACGCAGTATTTT. Translation: CASTTSGRGVDTQYF.

The chain uses TRBV7-2 and TRBJ2-5, with D perhaps TRBD2 (5 bases). V lost 4 bases, J lost 4 bases, and 10 bases lay in between. The germline CDR1 and CDR2 sequences are SGHTA and FQGNSA. The CDR3 is made up of 13 amino acids. The CDR3 DNA is TGTGCCAGCAGCTCGAGGACTCTAGAGACCCAGTACTTC. Protein: CASSSRTLETQYF.

The chain has TRBV5-1 and TRBJ2-3; 10 bases map to TRBD2. The CDR3 sequence is 17 residues long. V was pared by 4 bases and J by 2 bases, with 10 bases of the junction left unmatched. Germline V gives CDR1 SGHRS, CDR2 YFSETQ. The DNA for the CDR3 is TGCGCCAGCAGCCCTTTGGCACTAGCGGGACCCACAGATACGCAGTATTTT. It encodes CASSPLALAGPTDTQYF.